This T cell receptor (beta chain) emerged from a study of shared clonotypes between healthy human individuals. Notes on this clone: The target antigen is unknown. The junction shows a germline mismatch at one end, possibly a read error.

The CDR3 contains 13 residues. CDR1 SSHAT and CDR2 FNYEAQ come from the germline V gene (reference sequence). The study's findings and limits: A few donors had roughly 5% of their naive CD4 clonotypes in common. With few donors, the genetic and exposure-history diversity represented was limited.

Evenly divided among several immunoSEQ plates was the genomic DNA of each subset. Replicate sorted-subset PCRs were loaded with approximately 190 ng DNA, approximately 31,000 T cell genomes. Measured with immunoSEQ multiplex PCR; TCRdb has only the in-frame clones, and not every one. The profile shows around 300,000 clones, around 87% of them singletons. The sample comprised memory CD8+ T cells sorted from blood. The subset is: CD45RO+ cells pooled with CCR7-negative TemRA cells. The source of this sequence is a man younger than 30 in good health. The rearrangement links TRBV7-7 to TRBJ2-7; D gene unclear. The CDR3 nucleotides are TGTGCTAGCAGCTTATCTCTTCGTTACGAGCAGTACTTC. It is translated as CASSLSLRYEQYF.